The 20 T cell receptor beta chains below come from one sample, sequenced in a study of CD8+ T cells in alopecia areata. Reverse transcribed after extraction, RNA yielded cDNA as the sequencing template. TCRdb's table, derived via immunoSEQ multiplex PCR, lists solely in-frame clones and lacks some. Altogether 90,000 to 130,000 clones were found in the sample, and no singletons occur. Sequencing was carried out using lesional skin. The receptors derive from a C3H/HeJ mouse with alopecia areata. This line is of MHC haplotype H2-k.

A word on this clone: Gene names denote mouse genes. Read sequence stops 4 residues before the CDR3 end, and the germline J gene provides the missing end. J is TRBJ1-4 and V is TRBV13-2; D not resolved. The CDR3 consists of 12 residues. The V end was cut by 3 bases, the J end by 5 bases, with 5 bases between. Germline V lookup: CDR1 NNHNN, CDR2 SYGAGS (reference sequence). The DNA read from the CDR3 is TGTGCCAGCGGTGTCCAGAACGAA. It specifies CASGVQNE. The whole CDR3 reads CASGVQNERLFF.

This clone was picked up a small number of times. Gene names denote mouse genes. The CDR3 end lies 4 residues beyond the end of the read and is filled in from the germline J gene. The chain is built from TRBV13-3 and TRBJ1-1; 9 positions match TRBD1. This CDR3 has 13 amino acids. Looked up from germline, CDR1 is NNHDY and CDR2 is SYVADS. CDR3 residues: CASRNRGPTEVFF. The DNA read from the CDR3 is TGTGCCAGCAGAAACAGGGGGCCGACA.

This clone was found a few times. Gene and germline names: mouse. The read comes to an end 4 residues before the CDR3 does, leaving the germline J gene to fill in the end. The rearrangement joins TRBV1 to TRBJ2-2, with TRBD2 matching over 12 bases. Germline lookup yields CDR1 NSQYPW and CDR2 LRSPGD (reference sequence). The CDR3 loop spans 16 amino acids. V shed 3 bases, J shed 5 bases, and the junction held 4 bases outside the gene matches. Incomplete CDR3 DNA: TGCACCTGCAGTGCGCCCGGGACTGGGGGGACCGGG. It translates to CTCSAPGTGGTG. In full, the CDR3 is CTCSAPGTGGTGQLYF.

Comments on this clone: Mouse names are used for the genes. The observed sequence ends 4 residues before the CDR3 terminus, with the missing tail filled in from the germline J gene. The gene calls are TRBV13-3 and TRBJ2-5, with 8 bases identical to TRBD2. The length of the CDR3 is 16 residues. Germline CDR1 NNHDY, CDR2 SYVADS. V shed 2 bases, J shed 2 bases, and the junction held 7 bases outside the gene matches. The CDR3 region is CASSERGGVPQDTQYF. Partial CDR3 DNA: TGTGCCAGCAGTGAGAGGGGGGGCGTTCCCCAAGAC.

Regarding this clone: Mouse names are used for the genes. The sequence runs out 4 residues before the end of the CDR3; the remainder is reconstructed from the germline J gene. The chain combines TRBV13-3 with TRBJ2-5; 9 nucleotides align to TRBD2. The CDR3 sequence is 15 residues long. The germline gives CDR1 NNHDY, CDR2 SYVADS. With 1 base clipped from V and 3 bases from J, the junction kept 3 bases outside the gene matches. The CDR3 bases that were read are TGTGCCAGCAGTGATATGGACTGGGGACAAGAC. Translating gives CASSDMDWGQD. The complete CDR3 sequence is CASSDMDWGQDTQYF. Full variable domain (outside the CDR3, taken from reference TRBV13-3 and TRBJ2-5): EAAVTQSPRSKVAVTGGKVTLSCHQTNNHDYMYWYRQDTGHGLRLIHYSYVADSTEKGDIPDGYKASRPSQENFSLILELASLSQTAVYFCASSDMDWGQDTQYFGPGTRLLVL.

This clone has a handful of counts. The gene names given are mouse names. Read coverage stops 4 residues before the CDR3 terminus; the germline J gene supplies the remainder. The chain uses TRBV1 and TRBJ1-1; TRBD1 aligns across 11 bases. Trimming removed 3 bases from V and 0 bases from J; junction bases left unmatched: 3. Per germline, CDR1 NSQYPW and CDR2 LRSPGD (reference sequence). This CDR3 has 16 residues. The part of the CDR3 DNA that was read is TGCACCTGCAGTGCTCCGGGACAGGGGGCAAACACA. Protein product: CTCSAPGQGANT. The full CDR3 is CTCSAPGQGANTEVFF.

A note on this clone: TCRdb and the translated DNA give different amino acids at residue 12; the protein presented here is the one translated from the DNA. Gene labels here are mouse ones. The observed sequence ends 3 residues before the CDR3 terminus, with the missing tail filled in from the germline J gene. The rearrangement joins TRBV13-1 to TRBJ1-6; possible D gene TRBD1, 6 bases. TRBJ1-6 is marked as an open reading frame, function uncertain. Deletions cut 1 base from V and 5 bases from J, with 10 bases between. From germline, CDR1 is NSHNY and CDR2 SYGAGN. The CDR3 runs to 15 residues. This CDR3 is CASSDRGANNSPLYF. CDR3 DNA, as far as it was read: TGTGCCAGCAGTGATAGGGGGGCTAATAATTCGCCC.

In the case of this clone: Genes here carry mouse names. The CDR3 region is CTCSYWGPYAEQFF. The covered CDR3 bases are TGCACCTGCAGTTACTGGGGTCCCTATGCT. The chain couples TRBV1 to TRBJ2-1; 7 bases map to TRBD2. The read stops 4 residues short of the end of the CDR3; the missing end is completed from the germline J gene. CDR1 and CDR2 (germline): NSQYPW, LRSPGD (reference sequence). CDR3 length equals 14 residues. J was trimmed by 3 bases and V by 5 bases; bases with no gene match: 4.

This clone has a handful of counts. TCRdb's protein and the translated DNA diverge at residue 13; the protein reported here is the translation of the DNA. Germline and genes here are mouse. The sequenced part of the CDR3 DNA is TGTGCCAGCAGTATATGCGGGACAGATTCTGGACATACG. It is translated as CASSICGTDSGHT. The complete CDR3 protein is CASSICGTDSGHTLYF. The V gene is TRBV19, the J gene TRBJ1-3; TRBD1 matches 7 bases. The read halts 3 residues ahead of the CDR3 end, with the missing end drawn from the germline J gene. CDR3 length: 16 residues. Germline V gene data show CDR1 as FNHDT and CDR2 as SITEND (reference sequence).

This clone showed up just a few times. Any gene name here is a mouse gene name. Read coverage stops 4 residues before the CDR3 terminus; the germline J gene supplies the remainder. The rearrangement links TRBV17 to TRBJ2-5, with 8 bases that match TRBD2. Germline V gene lookup returns CDR1 MNHDT and CDR2 YYDKIL. The J segment lost 0 bases and the V segment lost 2 bases, leaving 7 bases of the junction unmatched. The CDR3 totals 17 residues. The CDR3 is CASSRPSLGANQDTQYF. Incomplete CDR3 DNA: TGTGCTAGCAGTAGACCTTCACTGGGGGCGAACCAAGAC.

The sample holds a few counts of this clone. The listed genes are named as in mouse. The sequence runs out 4 residues before the end of the CDR3; the remainder is reconstructed from the germline J gene. The V call is TRBV19, the J call TRBJ2-1, with 9 bases matching TRBD1. This CDR3 has 15 residues. CDR1 is FNHDT, CDR2 SITEND, per germline (reference sequence). V lost 2 bases, J lost 6 bases, and 6 bases stayed unmatched. The CDR3 spells CASSMTQGALAEQFF. Incomplete CDR3 DNA: TGTGCCAGCAGTATGACACAGGGGGCGCTTGCT.

Regarding this clone: The genes and germline here are from mouse. The CDR3 extends 4 residues past the end of the read, so its final part is completed from the germline J gene. This sequence joins TRBV13-3 and TRBJ1-2; tentatively, D is TRBD1 (5 bases). This CDR3 is 13 amino acids long. The V gene lost 3 bases and the J gene lost 4 bases, with 10 bases spanning the gap. The V gene's germline CDR1 is NNHDY and CDR2 SYVADS. CDR3 amino acids: CASSVEGCSDYTF. CDR3 DNA, as far as it was read: TGTGCCAGCAGTGTGGAGGGGTGCTCC.

A few counts support this clone. Gene labels here are mouse ones. Read sequence stops 4 residues before the CDR3 end, and the germline J gene provides the missing end. This chain joins TRBV14 and TRBJ2-1, with 8 bases fitting TRBD1. The CDR3 is made up of 14 amino acids. The germline gives CDR1 SGHDT, CDR2 FRDEAV. V lost 3 bases, J lost 3 bases, and 2 bases stayed unmatched. The DNA read from the CDR3 is TGTGCCAGCAGTTGGGGGACAGGCTATGCT. Translating gives CASSWGTGYA. The full CDR3 is CASSWGTGYAEQFF.

Only a few counts were recorded for this clone. Genes here carry mouse names. The read gets to within 4 residues of the CDR3 end, and the germline J gene fills in the rest. The gene calls are TRBV19 and TRBJ2-1; TRBD2 agrees at 7 bases. CDR1 is FNHDT and CDR2 is SITEND in the germline V gene (reference sequence). CDR3 length: 13 residues. This CDR3 reads CASSSPTGAEQFF. CDR3 bases read: TGTGCCAGCAGTTCCCCGACTGGGGCT.

This clone was observed a few times. All gene names here are mouse names. The observed sequence ends 4 residues before the CDR3 terminus, with the missing tail filled in from the germline J gene. V usage is TRBV13-1 and J usage is TRBJ2-4, with D possibly TRBD1 on 6 matching bases. This CDR3 has 13 amino acids. Germline CDR1 and CDR2: NSHNY and SYGAGN. The chain's CDR3 is CASSEGDKNTLYF. The CDR3 bases that were read are TGTGCCAGCAGTGAAGGGGACAAAAAC.

Details on this clone: The genes are named according to mouse. The read comes to an end 4 residues before the CDR3 does, leaving the germline J gene to fill in the end. The V gene is TRBV29, the J gene TRBJ1-2; 7 nucleotides align to TRBD1. Germline V gene data show CDR1 as MSHET and CDR2 as SYDVDS. The CDR3 totals 14 residues. V lost 2 bases to trimming and J lost 1 base; unmatched junction nucleotides: 1. Incomplete CDR3 DNA: TGTGCTAGCAGTTTAGGGGACAGAAACTCC. It translates to CASSLGDRNS. The full CDR3 protein is CASSLGDRNSDYTF.

Remarks on this clone: Mouse germline and gene names are used. The CDR3 end lies 4 residues beyond the end of the read and is filled in from the germline J gene. The J gene is TRBJ2-1, the V gene TRBV13-2, with 8 bases aligning to TRBD2. V lost 0 bases and J lost 0; bases outside the gene matches: 2. This CDR3 spans 16 amino acids. CDR1 is NNHNN, CDR2 SYGAGS, per germline (reference sequence). The sequenced part of the CDR3 DNA is TGTGCCAGCGGTGATGCTGGGGGGCCTAACTATGCT. Translation gives CASGDAGGPNYA. The whole CDR3 sequence is CASGDAGGPNYAEQFF.

This clone came up a few times. These gene names are mouse names. The missing CDR3 end, 4 residues past where the read stops, is filled in from the germline J gene. The chain carries TRBV13-2 and TRBJ1-1, with 7 nucleotides matching TRBD1. Trimming at V came to 0 bases and at J to 3 bases, leaving 5 bases not matched to a gene. This CDR3 comprises 15 residues. CDR1 is NNHNN, CDR2 SYGAGS, per germline (reference sequence). CDR3 region: CASGDARGRDTEVFF. CDR3 DNA (partial): TGTGCCAGCGGTGATGCGAGGGGGCGGGACACA.

This clone was seen more than once but under ten times. TCRdb's protein and the translated DNA diverge at residue 16; the protein reported here is the translation of the DNA. Genes here carry mouse names. Read coverage stops 3 residues before the CDR3 terminus; the germline J gene supplies the remainder. The chain employs TRBV1 and TRBJ1-6; 11 nucleotides align to TRBD1. TRBJ1-6 is designated an ORF whose function remains uncertain. Germline V gene sequence: CDR1 NSQYPW, CDR2 LRSPGD (reference sequence). V lost 0 bases and J lost 2; bases outside the gene matches: 6. This CDR3 is 19 amino acids long. The CDR3 loop reads CTCSADRGTGGAYNSPLYF. The part of the CDR3 DNA that was read is TGCACCTGCAGTGCAGATCGGGGGACAGGGGGAGCCTATAATTCGCCC.

This clone was picked up a small number of times. Each gene name is a mouse one. The CDR3 goes on 4 residues after the read ends, and that part is filled in from the germline J gene. V is TRBV17 and J is TRBJ1-2; D ambiguous. There are 14 residues in the CDR3. Germline loops: CDR1 MNHDT, CDR2 YYDKIL. Trimming stripped 4 bases from V and 0 bases from J, with 9 bases between. The CDR3: CASSKRQSNSDYTF. The CDR3 DNA, read in part, is TGTGCTAGCAGTAAACGACAATCAAACTCC.